The present TCR beta chain was sequenced within a study of graft-versus-host responses after intestinal transplantation. Whole-study context: Recipients had multivisceral, liver-intestinal, or isolated intestinal transplants. Following induction with anti-thymocyte globulin, all recipients were given tacrolimus and steroids for around three years.

As regards this clone: The antigen is not known.

Using immunoSEQ multiplex PCR, the repertoire was profiled, and TCRdb retains in-frame clones only, with some absent. The data contain nearly 30,000 clones, about four fifths of them seen just once; the ten biggest clones take up 2.5% to 3.5%. Researchers processed graft tissue to release intraepithelial and lamina propria lymphocytes. Overall study results and limits: Circulating GvH clone levels at their peak were associated with HvG declines (early post-transplant). Detection of GvH clones occurred in recipient marrow, and some had their first appearance in ileum or blood.

The J segment lost 7 bases and the V segment lost 2 bases, leaving 2 bases of the junction unmatched. The CDR3 loop spans 15 amino acids. Germline V gene sequence: CDR1 SEHNR, CDR2 FQNEAQ (reference sequence). The TCR was taken from a human patient who received an intestinal transplant, so some T cells may come from the graft donor. The genes are TRBV7-9 and TRBJ1-6, with TRBD1 matching over 10 bases. The sequencing here drew on ileum tissue, taken 98 days after intestinal transplantation. DNA of the CDR3: TGTGCCAGCAGCTTAACGGGACAGGGGAATTCACCCCTCCACTTT. Its protein product is CASSLTGQGNSPLHF.